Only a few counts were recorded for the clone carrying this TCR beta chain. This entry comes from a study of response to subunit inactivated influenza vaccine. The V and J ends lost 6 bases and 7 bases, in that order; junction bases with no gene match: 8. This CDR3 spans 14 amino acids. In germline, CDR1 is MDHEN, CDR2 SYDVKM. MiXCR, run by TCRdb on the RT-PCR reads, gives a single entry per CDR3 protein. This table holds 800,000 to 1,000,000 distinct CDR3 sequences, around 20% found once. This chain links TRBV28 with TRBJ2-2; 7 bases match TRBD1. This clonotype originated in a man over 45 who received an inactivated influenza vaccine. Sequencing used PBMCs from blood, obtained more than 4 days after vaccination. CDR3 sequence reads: CASRPDRVGGELFF. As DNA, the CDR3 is TGTGCCAGCAGACCCGACAGGGTTGGCGGGGAGCTGTTTTTT.